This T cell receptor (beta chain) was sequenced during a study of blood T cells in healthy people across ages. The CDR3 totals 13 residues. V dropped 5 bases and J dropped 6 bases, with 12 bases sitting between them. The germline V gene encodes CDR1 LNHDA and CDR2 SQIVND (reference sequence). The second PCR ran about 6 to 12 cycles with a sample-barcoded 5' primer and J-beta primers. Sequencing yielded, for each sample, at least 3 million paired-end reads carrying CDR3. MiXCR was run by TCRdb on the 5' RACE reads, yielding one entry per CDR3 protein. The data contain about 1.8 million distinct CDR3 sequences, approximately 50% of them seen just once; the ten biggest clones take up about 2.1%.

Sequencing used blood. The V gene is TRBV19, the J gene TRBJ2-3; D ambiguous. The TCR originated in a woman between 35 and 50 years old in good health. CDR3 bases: TGTGCCAGTAGTCCTCGTAGTGGGGATACGCAGTATTTT. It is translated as CASSPRSGDTQYF.